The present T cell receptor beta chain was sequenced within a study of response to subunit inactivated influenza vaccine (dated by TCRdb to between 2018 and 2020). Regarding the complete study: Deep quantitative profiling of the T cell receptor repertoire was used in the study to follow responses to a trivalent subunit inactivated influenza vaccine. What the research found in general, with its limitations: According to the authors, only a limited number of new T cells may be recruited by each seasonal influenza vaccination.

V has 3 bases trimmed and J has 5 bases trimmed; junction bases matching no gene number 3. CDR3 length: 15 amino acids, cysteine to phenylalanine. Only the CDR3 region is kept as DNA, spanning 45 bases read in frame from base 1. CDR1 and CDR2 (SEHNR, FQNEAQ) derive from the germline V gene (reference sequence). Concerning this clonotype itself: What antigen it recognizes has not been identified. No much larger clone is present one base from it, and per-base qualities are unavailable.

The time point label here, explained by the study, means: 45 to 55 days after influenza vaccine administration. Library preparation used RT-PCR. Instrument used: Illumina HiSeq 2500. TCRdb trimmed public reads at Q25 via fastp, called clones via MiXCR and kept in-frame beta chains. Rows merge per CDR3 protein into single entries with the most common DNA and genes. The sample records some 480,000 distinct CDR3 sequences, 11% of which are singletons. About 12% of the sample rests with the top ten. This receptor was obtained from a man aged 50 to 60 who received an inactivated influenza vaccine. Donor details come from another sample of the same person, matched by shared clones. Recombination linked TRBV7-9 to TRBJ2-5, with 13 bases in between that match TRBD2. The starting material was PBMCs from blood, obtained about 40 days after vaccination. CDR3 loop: CASSLTSGGIETQYF. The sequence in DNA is TGTGCCAGCAGCTTGACTAGCGGGGGGATCGAGACCCAGTACTTC. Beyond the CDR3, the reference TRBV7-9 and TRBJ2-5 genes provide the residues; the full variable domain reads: DTGVSQNPRHKITKRGQNVTFRCDPISEHNRLYWYRQTLGQGPEFLTYFQNEAQLEKSRLLSDRFSAERPKGSFSTLEIQRTEQGDSAMYLCASSLTSGGIETQYFGPGTRLLVL.